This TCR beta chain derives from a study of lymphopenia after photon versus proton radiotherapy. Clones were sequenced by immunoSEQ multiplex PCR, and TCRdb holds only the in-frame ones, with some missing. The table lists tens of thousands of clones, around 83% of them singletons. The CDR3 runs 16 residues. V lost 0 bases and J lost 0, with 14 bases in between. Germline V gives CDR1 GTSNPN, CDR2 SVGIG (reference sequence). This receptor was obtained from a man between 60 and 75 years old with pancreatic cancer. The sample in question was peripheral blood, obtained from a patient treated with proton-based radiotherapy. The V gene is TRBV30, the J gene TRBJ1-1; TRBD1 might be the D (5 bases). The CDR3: CAWSVRGRTLNTEAFF. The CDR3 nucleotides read TGTGCCTGGAGTGTACGGGGCAGGACTTTGAACACTGAAGCTTTCTTT.